The rows below give T cell receptor beta chains drawn from one sample of a study of blood T cell repertoires in COVID-19. Libraries were prepared by immunoSEQ multiplex PCR; TCRdb keeps only in-frame clonotypes and omits some of them. The sample holds about 68,000 clones; roughly 91% are singletons and the top ten take roughly 0.53%. The sequencing input was peripheral blood. These receptors were taken from a man between 45 and 60 years old with COVID-19, enrolled during active disease. Each CDR3 is given with its conserved first and last residue. A D gene is named only where the DNA matches it firmly. For some rows the clone size is stated as once, few or many, or as a class when expanded; others skip it.

v_call	clone_size	d_call	cdr3_length	j_call	cdr3_aa	cdr3_nt
TRBV3-1/TRBV3-2	.	TRBD2	15	TRBJ2-1	CASSPRLAGVNEQFF	TGTGCCAGCAGCCCTCGACTAGCGGGAGTGAATGAGCAGTTCTTC
TRBV6-4	.	.	14	TRBJ2-2	CASSAAGNTGELFF	TGTGCCAGCAGTGCGGCAGGGAACACCGGGGAGCTGTTTTTT
TRBV9	.	.	14	TRBJ2-4	CASSVMPQENIQYF	TGTGCCAGCAGCGTGATGCCACAGGAAAACATTCAGTACTTC
TRBV19	.	.	15	TRBJ2-1	CARSQAGTNYNEQFF	TGTGCCCGTAGTCAGGCCGGGACAAATTACAATGAGCAGTTCTTC
TRBV5-1	.	TRBD2	16	TRBJ2-3	CASSPGLADYTDTQYF	TGCGCCAGCAGCCCAGGACTAGCGGACTACACAGATACGCAGTATTTT
TRBV6-6	.	.	13	TRBJ2-1	CASSPPDSDEQFF	TGTGCCAGCAGCCCCCCGGACAGCGATGAGCAGTTCTTC
TRBV5-1	.	TRBD2	15	TRBJ2-1	CASSLVSGRAGRQFF	TGCGCCAGCAGCTTGGTTAGCGGGAGGGCCGGAAGGCAGTTCTTC
TRBV10-3	.	TRBD1	16	TRBJ2-7	CAISPFTGQVGYEQYF	TGTGCCATCAGCCCTTTCACAGGACAGGTCGGCTACGAGCAGTACTTC
TRBV28	.	TRBD2	17	TRBJ2-1	CASSRDLAGGPFNEQFF	TGTGCCAGCAGCCGCGATTTAGCGGGAGGGCCGTTTAATGAGCAGTTCTTC
TRBV25-1	.	.	14	TRBJ1-2	CASSDSPFNYGYTF	TGTGCCAGCAGTGATTCCCCCTTCAACTATGGCTACACCTTC
TRBV4-3	.	.	16	TRBJ2-1	CASSQDKGLEYNEQFF	TGCGCCAGCAGCCAAGATAAGGGACTGGAGTACAATGAGCAGTTCTTC
TRBV7-9	.	TRBD1	15	TRBJ2-2	CASRGQGGNTGELFF	TGTGCCAGCAGGGGACAGGGGGGGAACACCGGGGAGCTGTTTTTT
TRBV4-1	.	TRBD2	16	TRBJ2-7	CASSQDPASGSYEQYF	TGCGCCAGCAGCCAAGATCCGGCTAGCGGTTCCTACGAGCAGTACTTC
TRBV7-9	few	.	14	TRBJ2-2	CASSHGGDTGELFF	TGTGCCAGCAGCCACGGCGGGGACACCGGGGAGCTGTTTTTT
TRBV5-1	once	.	13	TRBJ2-5	CASSFRDQETQYF	TGCGCCAGCAGCTTTCGGGACCAAGAGACCCAGTACTTC
TRBV7-8	.	.	17	TRBJ2-6	CASKPTGDFSGANVLTF	TGTGCCAGCAAACCAACCGGGGACTTCTCTGGGGCCAACGTCCTGACTTTC
TRBV7-8	once	.	14	TRBJ2-1	CASSLVNSYNEQFF	TGTGCCAGCAGCTTAGTTAATTCGTACAATGAGCAGTTCTTC
TRBV28	few	.	13	TRBJ1-1	CASSLPADTEAFF	TGTGCCAGCAGCCTCCCCGCGGACACTGAAGCTTTCTTT
TRBV28	once	.	15	TRBJ2-7	CASSLWAGDSYEQYF	TGTGCCAGCAGTTTATGGGCAGGGGACTCCTACGAGCAGTACTTC
TRBV6-6	.	TRBD1	12	TRBJ1-5	CASRGQDQPQHF	TGTGCCAGCAGGGGACAGGATCAGCCCCAGCATTTT
TRBV4-1	.	TRBD2	17	TRBJ2-5	CASSHGGLAGGQETQYF	TGCGCCAGCAGCCACGGGGGACTAGCGGGAGGGCAAGAGACCCAGTACTTC
TRBV21-1	.	.	15	TRBJ2-7	CASSNTGTGICEQYF	TGTGCCAGCAGCAATACCGGGACAGGGATATGCGAGCAGTACTTC
TRBV10-2	.	TRBD1	15	TRBJ1-6	CASSETGGENSPLHF	TGCGCCAGCAGTGAGACAGGGGGAGAGAATTCACCCCTCCACTTT
TRBV3-1/TRBV3-2	.	.	15	TRBJ1-3	CASSQGQGLGNTIYF	TGTGCCAGCAGCCAAGGGCAGGGGCTCGGAAACACCATATATTTT
TRBV4-1	.	TRBD1	14	TRBJ2-7	CASSQPTGLGEQYF	TGCGCCAGCAGCCAACCGACAGGGCTCGGCGAGCAGTACTTC
TRBV7-8	.	.	15	TRBJ2-6	CASSLGGSGANVLTF	TGTGCCAGCAGCTTAGGAGGGTCTGGGGCCAACGTCCTGACTTTC
TRBV19	.	TRBD1	14	TRBJ1-1	CASSIARGRTEAFF	TGTGCCAGTAGTATCGCCAGGGGGCGGACTGAAGCTTTCTTT
TRBV6-5	.	TRBD1	13	TRBJ2-5	CASRRTGQETQYF	TGTGCCAGCAGGAGGACAGGCCAAGAGACCCAGTACTTC
TRBV9	.	TRBD2	16	TRBJ2-1	CASSALLAGAYNEQFF	TGTGCCAGCAGCGCCCTGCTAGCGGGAGCCTACAATGAGCAGTTCTTC
TRBV20-1	.	TRBD2	16	TRBJ2-7	CSASLASGRSNYEQYF	TGCAGTGCTAGTTTAGCTAGCGGGAGGTCTAACTACGAGCAGTACTTC
TRBV20-1	few	.	11	TRBJ2-1	CSAPYGDKQFF	TGCAGTGCCCCCTACGGGGATAAGCAGTTCTTC
TRBV7-2	.	.	16	TRBJ2-3	CASSLSWRTSTDTQYF	TGTGCCAGCAGCTTATCATGGCGGACTAGCACAGATACGCAGTATTTT
TRBV7-2	once	.	15	TRBJ1-5	CASSRRGGSNQPQHF	TGTGCCAGCAGCCGGAGGGGCGGTAGCAATCAGCCCCAGCATTTT
TRBV7-9	.	.	16	TRBJ2-3	CASRAPLVEVSDTQYF	TGTGCCAGCAGGGCTCCTCTAGTGGAGGTATCGGATACGCAGTATTTT
TRBV9	.	TRBD2	16	TRBJ2-3	CASSLGTSGYTDTQYF	TGTGCCAGCAGCCTCGGGACTAGCGGATACACAGATACGCAGTATTTT
TRBV28	.	.	12	TRBJ2-7	CASTEDNYEQYF	TGTGCCAGCACGGAGGATAACTACGAGCAGTACTTC
TRBV19	.	.	14	TRBJ2-7	CASSIRASSYEQYF	TGTGCCAGTAGTATCAGGGCGAGCTCCTACGAGCAGTACTTC
TRBV15	.	.	15	TRBJ1-3	CATSRGGGTGNTIYF	TGTGCCACCAGCAGAGGGGGGGGGACTGGAAACACCATATATTTT
TRBV12-3/TRBV12-4	.	TRBD1	13	TRBJ2-7	CASTGTATYEQYF	TGTGCCAGCACCGGGACAGCAACCTACGAGCAGTACTTC
TRBV7-9	.	.	14	TRBJ2-7	CASSLGAQTYEQYF	TGTGCCAGCAGCTTAGGGGCCCAGACCTACGAGCAGTACTTC
TRBV18	.	TRBD1	13	TRBJ1-2	CASSPAGGYGYTF	TGTGCCAGCTCACCAGCAGGGGGCTATGGCTACACCTTC
TRBV5-1	.	TRBD2	16	TRBJ2-2	CASSLVAGGNTGELFF	TGCGCCAGCAGCTTGGTAGCGGGAGGGAACACCGGGGAGCTGTTTTTT
TRBV15	.	.	11	TRBJ2-7	CATSRGSEQYF	TGTGCCACCAGCAGAGGTAGCGAGCAGTACTTC
TRBV5-1	once	TRBD2	16	TRBJ2-1	CASSLSSGRATNEQFF	TGCGCCAGCAGCCTCTCTAGCGGGAGGGCCACCAATGAGCAGTTCTTC
TRBV11-2	.	TRBD2	14	TRBJ2-7	CASSLAGLVGEQYF	TGTGCCAGCAGCTTAGCTGGACTAGTGGGCGAGCAGTACTTC
TRBV4-1	once	.	14	TRBJ1-5	CASSQDRQVGPQHF	TGCGCCAGCAGCCAAGATCGTCAGGTTGGGCCCCAGCATTTT
TRBV7-2	.	TRBD1	16	TRBJ2-7	CASSYQGGTGVDEQYF	TGTGCCAGCAGCTACCAGGGAGGGACAGGGGTAGACGAGCAGTACTTC
TRBV6-5	once	TRBD1	13	TRBJ2-3	CASGADRADTQYF	TGTGCCAGCGGAGCCGACAGGGCAGATACGCAGTATTTT
TRBV15	.	.	13	TRBJ1-1	CATFKELNTEAFF	TGTGCCACTTTTAAGGAGTTGAACACTGAAGCTTTCTTT
TRBV3-1/TRBV3-2	.	TRBD1	11	TRBJ1-1	CASRGQGVAFF	TGTGCCAGCAGGGGACAGGGAGTCGCTTTCTTT
TRBV27	once	.	13	TRBJ1-5	CASSLGGDQPQHF	TGTGCCAGCAGTTTAGGGGGGGATCAGCCCCAGCATTTT
TRBV21-1	.	.	20	TRBJ1-1	CASSKKGPPRGRGENTEAFF	TGTGCCAGCAGCAAAAAAGGCCCCCCGAGGGGGCGCGGGGAAAACACTGAAGCTTTCTTT
TRBV23-1	few	.	15	TRBJ1-5	CASSQSRREHQPQHF	TGCGCCAGCAGTCAATCACGGCGGGAGCATCAGCCCCAGCATTTT
TRBV7-8	.	.	12	TRBJ2-7	CASSLSYYEQYF	TGTGCCAGCAGCCTATCCTACTACGAGCAGTACTTC
TRBV7-9	.	TRBD2	15	TRBJ2-1	CASSLEGLGGREQFF	TGTGCCAGCAGCTTAGAGGGACTAGGCGGTAGGGAGCAGTTCTTC